Listed here is a single T cell receptor beta chain. Its specificity is not known. The record originates from a study of CXCR3-negative and CXCR3-positive naive CD8 T cells. Across the study: Roughly 1.5 +/- 0.3 million TRB reads came from each library, giving roughly 130 million in total.

The authors made the TRB cDNA libraries by 5' RACE using UMI labels. TCRdb reanalyzed the 5' RACE reads, giving one entry per CDR3 protein sequence and no DNA. This sample's table reports 5,500 to 7,500 distinct CDR3 sequences. Study-wide results and limits: Relative to CXCR3-negative naive cells, CXCR3-positive naive cells had more hydrophobic TRB CDR3s. The study found that naive CXCR3-negative and CXCR3-positive cells shared TRBV-TRBJ usage, while memory cells differed. Comparably high diversity was seen in both naive subsets, and much lower diversity in memory CD8+ cells.

Naive CD8+ T cells had a CD45RO-CCR7+CD27+CD95- phenotype. The receptor's source is a human donor in good health. Some clones in this sample may be carry-over from other donors' samples. What was sequenced was naive CXCR3+ CD8+ T cells from blood. Subset specified: CD45RO-CCR7+CD27+CD95- naive CD8+ T cells expressing CXCR3 (TNR3+).

This chain's CDR3 is CASSFGGSLNQPQHF. The chain uses TRBV5-4 and TRBJ1-5. Germline CDR1 SGHNT, CDR2 YYREEE (reference sequence). The CDR3 consists of 15 residues.